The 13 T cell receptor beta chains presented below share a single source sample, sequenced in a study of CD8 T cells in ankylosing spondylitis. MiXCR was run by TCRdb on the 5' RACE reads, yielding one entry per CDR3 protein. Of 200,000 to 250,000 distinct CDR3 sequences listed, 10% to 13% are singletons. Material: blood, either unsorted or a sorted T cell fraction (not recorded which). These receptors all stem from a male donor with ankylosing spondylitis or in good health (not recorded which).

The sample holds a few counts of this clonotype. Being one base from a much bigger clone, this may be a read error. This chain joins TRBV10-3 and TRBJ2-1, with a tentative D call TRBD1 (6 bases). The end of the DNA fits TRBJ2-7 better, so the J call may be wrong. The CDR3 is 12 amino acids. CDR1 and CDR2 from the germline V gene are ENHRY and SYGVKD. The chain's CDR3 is CAATSGVGEQYF. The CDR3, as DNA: TGTGCCGCAACCTCAGGGGTGGGCGAGCAGTACTTC.

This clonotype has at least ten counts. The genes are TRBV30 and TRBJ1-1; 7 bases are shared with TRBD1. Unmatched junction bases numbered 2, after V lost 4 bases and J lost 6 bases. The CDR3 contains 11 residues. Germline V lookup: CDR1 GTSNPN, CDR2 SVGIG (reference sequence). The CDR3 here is CAWIGQAEAFF. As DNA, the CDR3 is TGTGCCTGGATCGGACAGGCTGAAGCTTTCTTT.

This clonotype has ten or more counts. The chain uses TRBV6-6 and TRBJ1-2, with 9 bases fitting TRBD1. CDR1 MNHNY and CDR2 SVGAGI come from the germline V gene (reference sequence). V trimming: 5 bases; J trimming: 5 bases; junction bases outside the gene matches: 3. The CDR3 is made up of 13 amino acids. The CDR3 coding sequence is TGTGCCAGCAGTACCGACAGGGGGTATGGCTACACCTTC. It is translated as CASSTDRGYGYTF.

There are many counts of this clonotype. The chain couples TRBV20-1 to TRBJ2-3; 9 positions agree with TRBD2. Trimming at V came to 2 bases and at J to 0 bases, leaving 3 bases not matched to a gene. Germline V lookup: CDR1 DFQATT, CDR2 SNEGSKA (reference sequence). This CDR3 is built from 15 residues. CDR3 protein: CSARTGTSSTDTQYF. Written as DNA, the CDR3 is TGCAGTGCTAGAACCGGGACTAGCAGCACAGATACGCAGTATTTT.

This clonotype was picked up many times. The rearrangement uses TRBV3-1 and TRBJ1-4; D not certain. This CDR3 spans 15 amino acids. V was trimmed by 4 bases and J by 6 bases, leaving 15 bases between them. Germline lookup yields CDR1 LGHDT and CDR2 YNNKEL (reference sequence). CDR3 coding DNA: TGTGCCAGCAGCCCCTTGACCTCGTGGGATGAAAAACTGTTTTTT. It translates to CASSPLTSWDEKLFF.

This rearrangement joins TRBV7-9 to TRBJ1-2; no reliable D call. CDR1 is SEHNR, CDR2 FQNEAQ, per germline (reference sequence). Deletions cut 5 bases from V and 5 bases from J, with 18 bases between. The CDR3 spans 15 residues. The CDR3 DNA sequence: TGTGCCAGCAGCCCCGGGGTCCCACGGTCTTATGGCTACACCTTC. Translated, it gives CASSPGVPRSYGYTF.

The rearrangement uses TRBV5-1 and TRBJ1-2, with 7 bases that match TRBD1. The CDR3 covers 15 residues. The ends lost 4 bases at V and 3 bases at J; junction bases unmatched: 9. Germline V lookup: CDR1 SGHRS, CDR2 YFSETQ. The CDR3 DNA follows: TGCGCCAGCAGCCCATCGACAGGGCCTGACTATGGCTACACCTTC. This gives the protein CASSPSTGPDYGYTF.

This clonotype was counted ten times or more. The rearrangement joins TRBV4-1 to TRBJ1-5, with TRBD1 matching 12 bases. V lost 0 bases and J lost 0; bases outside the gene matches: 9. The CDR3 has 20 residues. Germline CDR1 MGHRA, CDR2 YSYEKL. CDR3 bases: TGCGCCAGCAGCCAAGATCTTCGGGGGACAGGGGGCCTTAGCAATCAGCCCCAGCATTTT. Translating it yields CASSQDLRGTGGLSNQPQHF.

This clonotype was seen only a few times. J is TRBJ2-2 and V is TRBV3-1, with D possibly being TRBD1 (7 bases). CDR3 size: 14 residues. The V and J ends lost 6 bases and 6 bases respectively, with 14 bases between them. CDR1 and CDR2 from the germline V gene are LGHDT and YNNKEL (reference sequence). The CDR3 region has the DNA TGTGCCAGCAGGTGGAGGGGGCAAGCCGGGGAGCTGTTTTTT. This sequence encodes CASRWRGQAGELFF.

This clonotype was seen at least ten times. This CDR3 is CASSLEPRGSTAFF. CDR3 in DNA: TGTGCCAGCAGCTTAGAACCACGGGGGTCGACGGCTTTCTTT. The chain employs TRBV11-3 and TRBJ1-1; D may be TRBD1 (5 bases). Germline CDR1 and CDR2: SGHNT and YENEEA. The germline V and J ends were trimmed by 0 bases and 11 bases, with 16 bases remaining between them. CDR3 size: 14 residues.

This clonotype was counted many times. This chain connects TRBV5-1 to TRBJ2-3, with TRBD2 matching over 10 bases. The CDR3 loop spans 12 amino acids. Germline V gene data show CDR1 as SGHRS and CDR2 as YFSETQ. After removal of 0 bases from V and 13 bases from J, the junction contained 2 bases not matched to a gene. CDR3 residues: CASSLAGLAEYF. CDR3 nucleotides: TGCGCCAGCAGCTTGGCCGGACTAGCGGAGTATTTT.

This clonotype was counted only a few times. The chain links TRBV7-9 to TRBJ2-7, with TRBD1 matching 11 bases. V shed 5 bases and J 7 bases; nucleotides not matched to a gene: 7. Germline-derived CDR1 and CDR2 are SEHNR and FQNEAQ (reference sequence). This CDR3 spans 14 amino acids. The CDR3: CASSRTGGFTEQYF. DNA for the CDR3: TGTGCCAGCAGCCGGACAGGGGGCTTTACTGAGCAGTACTTC.

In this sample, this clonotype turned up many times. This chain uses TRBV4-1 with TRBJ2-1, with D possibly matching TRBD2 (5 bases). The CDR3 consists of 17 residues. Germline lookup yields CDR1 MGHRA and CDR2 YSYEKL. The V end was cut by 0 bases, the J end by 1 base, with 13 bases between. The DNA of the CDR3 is TGCGCCAGCAGCCAAGAGGCTCTGAGGGATTCCTACAATGAGCAGTTCTTC. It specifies CASSQEALRDSYNEQFF.